The rows below give T cell receptor beta chains drawn from one sample of a study of T-cell memory formation after mild COVID-19. TCRdb analysed the 5' RACE reads with MiXCR anew, one entry per CDR3 protein. Counted here are approximately 390,000 distinct CDR3 sequences, more than 15% occurring once; the ten biggest clones make up 20% to 25%. Sequencing used PBMCs or a T cell subset sorted from them (not recorded which). All receptors come from a man aged 18 to 35 who had mild COVID-19 (a few samples of this study predate the infection). Cell type and time point are not known. Both conserved end residues are part of each CDR3. A D gene is named only where the DNA matches it firmly. Not all rows give a size; the values are once, few, many and, for expanded clones, a class.

size: few; V: TRBV20-1; J: TRBJ2-3; D: .; CDR3: CSALVPLGADTQYF; DNA: TGCAGTGCCCTCGTCCCCCTAGGGGCCGATACGCAGTATTTT
size: .; V: TRBV7-9; J: TRBJ2-1; D: .; CDR3: CAGEVEQFF; DNA: TGTGCCGGAGAAGTGGAGCAGTTCTTC
size: few; V: TRBV15; J: TRBJ2-3; D: .; CDR3: CATSGEPGLLTDTQYF; DNA: TGTGCCACCAGCGGAGAACCGGGCCTCCTCACAGATACGCAGTATTTT
size: few; V: TRBV5-1; J: TRBJ1-5; D: .; CDR3: CASSRAPGPNHPQHF; DNA: TGCGCCAGCAGCCGGGCCCCTGGTCCCAATCACCCCCAGCATTTT
size: .; V: TRBV20-1; J: TRBJ1-5; D: .; CDR3: CSTNTGSDQPQHF; DNA: TGCAGTACAAACACAGGGTCGGATCAGCCCCAGCATTTT
size: .; V: TRBV7-9; J: TRBJ2-1; D: .; CDR3: CASSLVDGGTYNEQFF; DNA: TGTGCCAGCAGCTTAGTAGATGGGGGGACCTACAATGAGCAGTTCTTC
size: .; V: TRBV18; J: TRBJ1-1; D: .; CDR3: CASSEGQYTEAFF; DNA: TGTGCCAGTTCCGAGGGTCAGTACACTGAAGCTTTCTTT
size: few; V: TRBV7-2; J: TRBJ1-3; D: .; CDR3: CASSFGHTGRGNTIYF; DNA: TGTGCCAGCAGCTTCGGACACACGGGGAGAGGAAACACCATATATTTT
size: few; V: TRBV7-2; J: TRBJ2-3; D: .; CDR3: CATGITDTQYF; DNA: TGTGCTACCGGGATCACAGATACGCAGTATTTT
size: many; V: TRBV5-1; J: TRBJ2-7; D: .; CDR3: CASSPGQPRAYEQYF; DNA: TGCGCCAGCAGCCCAGGACAGCCAAGGGCCTACGAGCAGTACTTC
size: .; V: TRBV25-1; J: TRBJ2-2; D: .; CDR3: CASIRTGYTGELFF; DNA: TGTGCCAGCATCCGAACCGGGTACACCGGGGAGCTGTTTTTT
size: few; V: TRBV5-1; J: TRBJ2-3; D: .; CDR3: CASSLARGSGTDTQYF; DNA: TGCGCCAGCAGCTTGGCCAGGGGATCGGGCACAGATACGCAGTATTTT
size: few; V: TRBV6-1; J: TRBJ1-2; D: TRBD1; CDR3: CASSLDRVGYGYTF; DNA: TGTGCCAGCAGCCTGGACAGGGTGGGATATGGCTACACCTTC
size: few; V: TRBV18; J: TRBJ2-7; D: TRBD1; CDR3: CASSAGTGDEQYF; DNA: TGTGCCAGCTCAGCCGGGACAGGGGACGAGCAGTACTTC
size: few; V: TRBV7-2; J: TRBJ2-7; D: .; CDR3: CASSPDPFSYEQYF; DNA: TGTGCCAGCAGCCCAGATCCCTTCTCCTACGAGCAGTACTTC
size: .; V: TRBV5-1; J: TRBJ2-3; D: .; CDR3: CASSFPRASSDTQYF; DNA: TGCGCCAGCAGCTTCCCTCGCGCGAGCTCAGATACGCAGTATTTT
size: .; V: TRBV4-2; J: TRBJ2-4; D: .; CDR3: CASSPLQTSFPSDIQYF; DNA: TGTGCCAGCAGCCCATTACAGACCTCGTTTCCATCGGACATTCAGTACTTC
size: many; V: TRBV4-2; J: TRBJ2-7; D: .; CDR3: CASSQGYAREQYF; DNA: TGTGCCAGCAGCCAAGGCTACGCGCGGGAGCAGTACTTC
size: few; V: TRBV24-1; J: TRBJ2-1; D: .; CDR3: CATSDLVGGSENEQFF; DNA: TGTGCCACCAGTGATTTAGTAGGGGGGAGTGAAAATGAGCAGTTCTTC
size: few; V: TRBV29-1; J: TRBJ2-5; D: .; CDR3: CSVEDGRETQYF; DNA: TGCAGCGTTGAGGATGGGCGAGAGACCCAGTACTTC
size: few; V: TRBV6-6; J: TRBJ2-3; D: TRBD2; CDR3: CASSYPLSGGASDTQYF; DNA: TGTGCCAGCAGTTACCCCCTTAGCGGGGGGGCTTCAGATACGCAGTATTTT
size: .; V: TRBV20-1; J: TRBJ2-2; D: TRBD2; CDR3: CSATEVPSGGELFF; DNA: TGCAGTGCTACTGAGGTGCCTAGCGGCGGGGAGCTGTTTTTT
size: .; V: TRBV29-1; J: TRBJ2-1; D: TRBD2; CDR3: CSVGRAGSEQFF; DNA: TGCAGCGTCGGGAGGGCAGGGAGTGAGCAGTTCTTC
size: .; V: TRBV27; J: TRBJ1-1; D: .; CDR3: CASSQRRDILFLNTEAFF; DNA: TGTGCCAGCAGTCAACGCCGGGACATTCTCTTCTTGAACACTGAAGCTTTCTTT
size: few; V: TRBV5-4; J: TRBJ2-2; D: .; CDR3: CASSRFSLAGTGELFF; DNA: TGTGCCAGCAGTCGATTTTCTCTAGCTGGGACCGGGGAGCTGTTTTTT
size: few; V: TRBV29-1; J: TRBJ2-3; D: TRBD1; CDR3: CSVTPGTGGWADTQYF; DNA: TGCAGCGTTACCCCCGGGACAGGGGGATGGGCAGATACGCAGTATTTT
size: many; V: TRBV5-1; J: TRBJ1-6; D: .; CDR3: CASSFQGNSPLHF; DNA: TGCGCCAGCAGCTTCCAGGGAAATTCACCCCTCCACTTT
size: few; V: TRBV20-1; J: TRBJ2-7; D: .; CDR3: CSASKGLDIYEQYF; DNA: TGCAGTGCTAGTAAGGGGCTAGACATATACGAGCAGTACTTC
size: few; V: TRBV5-1; J: TRBJ2-1; D: TRBD1; CDR3: CASGQGALSSYNEQFF; DNA: TGCGCCAGTGGACAGGGGGCGCTTAGCTCCTACAATGAGCAGTTCTTC
size: few; V: TRBV19; J: TRBJ2-3; D: TRBD2; CDR3: CASSFSGEGTDQQYF; DNA: TGTGCCAGTAGTTTCAGCGGGGAGGGCACAGATCAGCAGTATTTT
size: .; V: TRBV12-3/TRBV12-4; J: TRBJ1-1; D: .; CDR3: CASSEGQGTEAFF; DNA: TGTGCCAGCAGCGAGGGTCAGGGGACTGAAGCTTTCTTT
size: few; V: TRBV5-1; J: TRBJ1-6; D: .; CDR3: CASSWSGRANSPLHF; DNA: TGCGCCAGCAGCTGGTCCGGGAGGGCAAATTCACCCCTCCACTTT
size: .; V: TRBV20-1; J: TRBJ2-2; D: TRBD1; CDR3: CSAHPRTGPNTGELFF; DNA: TGCAGTGCTCATCCCCGGACAGGGCCCAACACCGGGGAGCTGTTTTTT
size: once; V: TRBV4-3; J: TRBJ1-6; D: .; CDR3: CASSMQGNSPLHF; DNA: TGCGCCAGCAGTATGCAGGGTAATTCACCCCTCCACTTT
size: .; V: TRBV5-5; J: TRBJ2-1; D: .; CDR3: CASSFFGWNEQFF; DNA: TGTGCCAGCAGCTTTTTCGGTTGGAATGAGCAGTTCTTC
size: few; V: TRBV19; J: TRBJ2-1; D: TRBD1; CDR3: CASTPSGTGRNEQFF; DNA: TGTGCCAGTACCCCATCCGGGACAGGGAGGAATGAGCAGTTCTTC
size: .; V: TRBV7-7; J: TRBJ2-3; D: TRBD2; CDR3: CASSPSALAGGHMDTQYF; DNA: TGTGCTAGCAGTCCTTCGGCCTTAGCGGGGGGGCATATGGATACGCAGTATTTT
size: many; V: TRBV7-2; J: TRBJ2-2; D: TRBD1; CDR3: CASRTGGGNTGELFF; DNA: TGTGCCAGCAGAACAGGGGGCGGGAACACCGGGGAGCTGTTTTTT
size: few; V: TRBV20-1; J: TRBJ1-3; D: .; CDR3: CSATDQRNSGNTIYF; DNA: TGCAGTGCTACAGACCAGAGAAACTCTGGAAACACCATATATTTT
size: many; V: TRBV11-2; J: TRBJ2-5; D: TRBD2; CDR3: CASSSLSGGAGETQYF; DNA: TGTGCCAGCAGCTCCCTCAGCGGGGGGGCGGGAGAGACCCAGTACTTC
size: few; V: TRBV9; J: TRBJ2-1; D: .; CDR3: CASSVEGGPQQFF; DNA: TGTGCCAGCAGCGTAGAGGGGGGCCCCCAGCAGTTCTTC